Here is one T cell receptor beta chain with its context. Its specificity is unknown. The source of the sample is a study of cytomegalovirus exposure and HLA in healthy donors. Use of 60 Vbeta and 13 Jbeta primers characterized the PCR. Produced via immunoSEQ multiplex PCR; TCRdb's table is partial and in-frame only. The sample consists of approximately 130,000 clones, around 81% of them appearing once. The junction had 3 bases not matched to a gene; V was cut back by 1 base and J by 2 bases. Germline CDR1 and CDR2: SGHTA and FQGNSA. This CDR3 is 17 amino acids long. Study-wide points: Data from an earlier analysis indicated that most TCR beta V segments were productive either about 87% or about 30% of the time. Based on reports, TCR beta sequences accurately predicted HLA-A and HLA-B alleles for most subjects. TRBV6-2, TRBV6-3 and other indistinguishable V segments were excluded. The study recorded 160 or so TCR beta chains that were cytomegalovirus-associated.

The specimen sequenced was PBMCs. The rearrangement joins TRBV7-2 to TRBJ2-3; 13 bases agree with TRBD2. The sequence was collected from a woman aged 40 to 49 in good health and CMV-seronegative. The chain's CDR3 is CASSLVGTSGNTDTQYF. DNA of the CDR3: TGTGCCAGCAGCTTAGTGGGGACTAGCGGGAACACAGATACGCAGTATTTT.